The 20 T cell receptor beta chains presented below share a single source sample, sequenced in a study of technical replicates of blood from a few donors. This table comes from immunoSEQ multiplex PCR, and its TCRdb copy is limited to in-frame clones, with some not included. The sample has fewer than 90,000 clones, over 90% seen once. Material: T cells isolated from PBMCs. The receptors come from a human donor in good health.

J is TRBJ1-2 and V is TRBV29-1, with 8 bases fitting TRBD1. Germline loops: CDR1 SQVTM, CDR2 ANQGSEA. Trimming cost V 4 bases and J 4 bases; bases outside gene matches: 8. This CDR3 region has 14 residues. CDR3 nucleotides: TGCAGCGTTGCCCGGGACAGGAATCTCTATGGCTACACCTTC. Protein sequence: CSVARDRNLYGYTF.

The chain recombines TRBV11-3 with TRBJ1-2; perhaps TRBD1 as D (6 bases). The CDR3 has 15 residues. The V end lost 4 bases, the J end lost 4 bases, and 16 bases lay between the germline ends. Per germline, CDR1 SGHNT and CDR2 YENEEA. The CDR3 DNA reads TGTGCCAGCAGCTCCGACAGGTGGTATGGCTATGGCTACACCTTC. Its protein is CASSSDRWYGYGYTF.

The gene calls are TRBV5-4 and TRBJ1-1, with D unresolved. CDR3 length equals 14 residues. Trimming took 0 bases from V and 3 from J, leaving 9 bases between them. CDR1 SGHNT and CDR2 YYREEE come from the germline V gene (reference sequence). The chain's CDR3 is CASSLAVSDTEAFF. Here the CDR3 DNA reads TGTGCCAGCAGCTTGGCCGTATCAGACACTGAAGCTTTCTTT.

The V and J genes are TRBV25-1 and TRBJ1-2, with a possible D match to TRBD1 (5 bases). Trimming removed 2 bases at V and 6 bases at J, with 13 bases between. This CDR3 region has 14 residues. Per germline, CDR1 MGHDK and CDR2 SYGVNS. CDR3 sequence: CASSENQGGDGYTF. The CDR3 DNA reads TGTGCCAGCAGTGAAAACCAGGGAGGGGATGGCTACACCTTC.

V usage is TRBV7-9 and J usage is TRBJ1-6; no definite D call. The CDR3 consists of 15 residues. V dropped 6 bases and J dropped 2 bases, with 11 bases sitting between them. Germline V gene sequence: CDR1 SEHNR, CDR2 FQNEAQ (reference sequence). CDR3 bases: TGTGCCAGCAGTCCCAACGGTGCCTATAATTCACCCCTCCACTTT. Its protein product is CASSPNGAYNSPLHF.

This chain links TRBV9 with TRBJ2-7; the D gene is possibly TRBD2 (5 bases). Germline assignment: CDR1 SGDLS and CDR2 YYNGEE. This CDR3 region has 15 residues. Trimming pared 0 bases from V and 2 bases from J, leaving 12 bases between. The DNA for the CDR3 is TGTGCCAGCAGCGTAGCGGGGTCTGACCCCTACGAGCAGTACTTC. Protein product: CASSVAGSDPYEQYF.

The gene calls are TRBV5-1 and TRBJ1-4; 10 nucleotides line up with TRBD1. Germline V CDR1 and CDR2: SGHRS, YFSETQ. The CDR3 is made up of 17 amino acids. V shed 0 bases and J 7 bases; nucleotides not matched to a gene: 9. The CDR3 DNA sequence: TGCGCCAGCAGCTTGGGACAGGGGGCCAATCGTGGTGAAAAACTGTTTTTT. It codes for CASSLGQGANRGEKLFF.

The CDR3 bases are TGTGCCAGCAGCAACAAAGGACTAGCGGGCTACAATGAGCAGTTCTTC. It translates to CASSNKGLAGYNEQFF. V usage is TRBV7-9 and J usage is TRBJ2-1; TRBD2 matches 11 bases. Germline loops: CDR1 SEHNR, CDR2 FQNEAQ (reference sequence). J lost 3 bases, V lost 5 bases, and 6 bases had no gene match. This CDR3 is built from 16 residues.

V and J are TRBV6-5 and TRBJ2-6; D is unclear. Germline V CDR1 and CDR2: MNHEY, SVGAGI. CDR3 length: 15 residues. Trimming left V 7 bases short and J 1 base short, with 11 bases between. The CDR3 reads CASTFEWSGANVLTF. The CDR3 coding sequence is TGTGCCAGCACTTTTGAGTGGTCTGGGGCCAACGTCCTGACTTTC.

The chain has TRBV6-5 and TRBJ1-1; 8 bases align to TRBD1. This CDR3 contains 14 residues. The V gene end was trimmed by 6 bases and the J gene end by 1 base; junction bases not matched to a gene: 4. Germline V gene data show CDR1 as MNHEY and CDR2 as SVGAGI. CDR3 region: CASRFDRGNTEAFF. In nucleotides, the CDR3 is TGTGCCAGCAGATTCGACAGGGGGAACACTGAAGCTTTCTTT.

This clone was counted a single time. The J gene is TRBJ1-1, the V gene TRBV11-3, with D unclear. V lost 5 bases, J lost 5 bases, and 9 bases lay in between. The CDR3 runs to 12 residues. Per the germline V gene, CDR1 is SGHNT and CDR2 is YENEEA. Here the CDR3 reads CASSLHGTEAFF. CDR3 DNA sequence: TGTGCCAGCAGCCTTCACGGGACTGAAGCTTTCTTT.

The chain carries TRBV6-1 and TRBJ2-1; TRBD2 matches 7 bases. Germline V gives CDR1 MNHNS, CDR2 SASEGT. The CDR3 has 15 residues. V lost 3 bases, J lost 15 bases, and 17 bases stayed unmatched. DNA for the CDR3: TGTGCCAGCAGTGACAGGGCGGACGGCGGGAGACCGGGGTTCTTC. As protein: CASSDRADGGRPGFF.

J is TRBJ1-5 and V is TRBV28, with TRBD1 matching over 8 bases. The CDR3 has 15 amino acids. In germline, CDR1 is MDHEN, CDR2 SYDVKM. After removal of 4 bases from V and 6 bases from J, the junction contained 8 bases not matched to a gene. The CDR3 spells CASSSQGAIVQPQHF. CDR3 DNA: TGTGCCAGCAGTTCCCAGGGGGCGATCGTTCAGCCCCAGCATTTT.

The chain uses TRBV30 and TRBJ2-7; 7 bases agree with TRBD1. CDR3 length: 14 residues. Germline V lookup: CDR1 GTSNPN, CDR2 SVGIG (reference sequence). The V and J ends lost 5 bases and 1 base, in that order; junction bases with no gene match: 8. The CDR3 loop is CAWATGTASYEQYF. The DNA of the CDR3 is TGTGCCTGGGCCACCGGGACAGCTTCCTACGAGCAGTACTTC.

This chain links TRBV14 with TRBJ1-5, with TRBD1 identical over 7 bases. Germline values: CDR1 SGHDN, CDR2 FVKESK. The CDR3 length is 18 residues. Germline trimming cut 4 bases from V and 3 bases from J; bases unmatched to any gene: 15. CDR3 residues: CASSRPPGTAYFNQPQHF. The DNA for the CDR3 is TGTGCCAGCAGCCGCCCGCCCGGGACAGCGTATTTCAATCAGCCCCAGCATTTT.

This CDR3 reads CASSRDGQVNTEAFF. CDR3 bases: TGCGCCAGCAGCCGTGACGGACAGGTGAACACTGAAGCTTTCTTT. The V call is TRBV5-1, the J call TRBJ1-1; 7 positions match TRBD1. The CDR3 consists of 15 residues. Germline values: CDR1 SGHRS, CDR2 YFSETQ. Trimming at V came to 4 bases and at J to 0 bases, leaving 6 bases not matched to a gene.

CDR3 DNA: TGTGCCAGCAGTCCCCGGCAGGGGCATGCCGGGGAGCTGTTTTTT. Protein: CASSPRQGHAGELFF. V gene TRBV7-3 combines with J gene TRBJ2-2; a weak D match, TRBD1 (6 bases). Per germline, CDR1 SGHTA and CDR2 FQGTGA. This CDR3 has 15 residues. The germline V and J ends were trimmed by 6 bases and 6 bases, with 17 bases remaining between them.

The chain links TRBV6-5 to TRBJ1-1; D may be TRBD1 (6 bases). The germline V gene has CDR1 MNHEY and CDR2 SVGAGI. The CDR3 totals 15 residues. Trimming shortened V by 6 bases and J by 0 bases, and 14 bases separated the two germline ends. The CDR3 DNA follows: TGTGCCAGCAGGGTAACAGGGACCGTGAACACTGAAGCTTTCTTT. Translated: CASRVTGTVNTEAFF.

The J gene is TRBJ2-7, the V gene TRBV2, with TRBD2 matching over 9 bases. J gave up 9 bases and V 3 bases, and 3 bases lay outside the gene matches. The CDR3 contains 12 residues. The germline V gene has CDR1 SNHLY and CDR2 FYNNEI. CDR3 loop: CASSDGTSLQYF. CDR3 DNA sequence: TGTGCCAGCAGTGATGGGACTAGCTTGCAGTACTTC.

The rearrangement links TRBV6-6 to TRBJ2-7; D is perhaps TRBD2 (5 bases). Trimming removed 6 bases from V and 3 bases from J, with 6 bases in between. CDR1 and CDR2 (germline): MNHNY, SVGAGI (reference sequence). This CDR3 contains 11 residues. CDR3 coding DNA: TGTGCCAGCAGCGGGGTCTACGAGCAGTACTTC. Amino acid sequence: CASSGVYEQYF.